Below are 28 T cell receptor beta chains sequenced from a single sample in a study of cytomegalovirus exposure and HLA in healthy donors. The PCR used 60 Vbeta and 13 Jbeta primers. The table came from immunoSEQ multiplex PCR; TCRdb's copy has only in-frame clones and leaves some out. In the table there are 180,000 or so clones, around 82% of which are singletons. Sequenced input: PBMCs. These receptors were obtained from a woman aged 25-40 years in good health and CMV-seropositive.

This chain connects TRBV11-2 to TRBJ2-3, with D perhaps TRBD2 (7 bases). The V end lost 1 base, the J end lost 5 bases, and 13 bases lay between the germline ends. The CDR3 spans 15 residues. From germline, CDR1 is SGHAT and CDR2 FQNNGV. The CDR3 DNA reads as TGTGCCAGCAGCTTAGGTGGGGGGGCGGTAGATACGCAGTATTTT. It specifies CASSLGGGAVDTQYF.

The chain couples TRBV10-3 to TRBJ2-7; 9 bases fit TRBD1. Germline lookup yields CDR1 ENHRY and CDR2 SYGVKD. This CDR3 is built from 15 residues. The ends lost 6 bases at V and 2 bases at J; junction bases unmatched: 8. The CDR3 sequence is CAIRLDRGDAYEQYF. CDR3 in DNA: TGTGCCATCAGGCTTGACAGGGGGGACGCCTACGAGCAGTACTTC.

This chain links TRBV10-2 with TRBJ2-2; weak D call: TRBD1 (5 bases). The length of the CDR3 is 14 residues. The V and J ends lost 6 bases and 1 base respectively, with 9 bases between them. Germline loops: CDR1 WSHSY, CDR2 SAAADI. CDR3 protein: CASRKDKNTGELFF. The DNA of the CDR3 is TGCGCCAGCAGGAAGGACAAGAACACCGGGGAGCTGTTTTTT.

The V and J genes are TRBV7-8 and TRBJ2-7; 9 nucleotides align to TRBD1. Trimming took 1 base from V and 0 from J; bases not matched to a gene: 7. The CDR3 length is 17 residues. Germline assignment: CDR1 SGHVS and CDR2 FQNEAQ. The CDR3 sequence: CASSLGGGQGYSYEQYF. The CDR3, as DNA: TGTGCCAGCAGCTTAGGGGGGGGACAGGGCTACTCCTACGAGCAGTACTTC.

Only a few counts were recorded for this clone. The genes are TRBV15 and TRBJ1-5; D gene uncertain. Between the trimmed V and J ends, which lost 1 base and 7 bases, there was a span of 20 bases. Germline lookup yields CDR1 LNHNV and CDR2 YYDKDF (reference sequence). The CDR3 extends over 17 amino acids. DNA of the CDR3: TGTGCCACCAGCAGAGCCCGAGACCTCGCCCTAGGACAGCCCCAGCATTTT. Protein sequence: CATSRARDLALGQPQHF. The whole variable domain, filled in from reference TRBV15 and TRBJ1-5, reads DAMVIQNPRYQVTQFGKPVTLSCSQTLNHNVMYWYQQKSSQAPKLLFHYYDKDFNNEADTPDNFQSRRPNTSFCFLDIRSPGLGDTAMYLCATSRARDLALGQPQHFGDGTRLSIL.

The V gene is TRBV5-1, the J gene TRBJ2-1; D possibly corresponds to TRBD1 (6 bases). CDR1 is SGHRS and CDR2 is YFSETQ in the germline V gene. There are 16 residues in the CDR3. Trimming took off 4 bases at V and 0 bases at J, with 14 bases between the two ends. Here the CDR3 DNA reads TGCGCCAGCAGCGACCTTACAGGGACCTCCTACAATGAGCAGTTCTTC. Its protein product is CASSDLTGTSYNEQFF.

This sequence joins TRBV4-1 and TRBJ1-1; 9 bases are a match to TRBD1. J gave up 11 bases and V 1 base, and 11 bases lay outside the gene matches. CDR1 and CDR2 (germline): MGHRA, YSYEKL. There are 15 residues in the CDR3. In nucleotides, the CDR3 is TGCGCCAGCAGCCAAGGGGACAGGGTAATTAGGGATGCTTTCTTT. Its protein is CASSQGDRVIRDAFF.

This rearrangement joins TRBV6-5 to TRBJ2-5, with TRBD1 matching over 7 bases. CDR1 and CDR2 (germline): MNHEY, SVGAGI. V shed 4 bases and J 4 bases; nucleotides not matched to a gene: 6. The CDR3 sequence is 14 residues long. For the CDR3, the DNA is TGTGCCAGCAGTTCCCCGAGGGGGCGAGAGACCCAGTACTTC. Translating it yields CASSSPRGRETQYF.

The chain joins TRBV4-1 to TRBJ2-7; D ambiguous. V lost 1 base and J 5 bases, leaving 15 bases between the germline ends. The CDR3 covers 15 residues. The germline V gene encodes CDR1 MGHRA and CDR2 YSYEKL. The CDR3 DNA reads TGCGCCAGCAGCCAAGTGTTCAGGAAGGTCAACGAGCAGTACTTC. As protein: CASSQVFRKVNEQYF.

V usage is TRBV11-3 and J usage is TRBJ2-3; D unclear. Germline CDR1 SGHNT, CDR2 YENEEA. Trimming left V 2 bases short and J 0 bases short, with 12 bases between. The CDR3 loop spans 16 amino acids. The CDR3 region has the DNA TGTGCCAGCAGCTTACAGCCTTCGGGTAGCACAGATACGCAGTATTTT. It yields the protein CASSLQPSGSTDTQYF.

The CDR3 loop is CASSRDRGKNTGELFF. The CDR3 nucleotides read TGTGCCAGCAGCCGGGATCGGGGGAAGAACACCGGGGAGCTGTTTTTT. This chain uses TRBV7-9 with TRBJ2-2; possibly TRBD2 for D (6 bases). The V and J ends lost 5 bases and 1 base respectively, with 14 bases between them. From germline, CDR1 is SEHNR and CDR2 FQNEAQ (reference sequence). This CDR3 region has 16 residues.

The CDR3 reads CASSPHAGQGAVEQYF. The CDR3 coding sequence is TGTGCCAGCTCACCACACGCAGGTCAGGGGGCTGTCGAGCAGTACTTC. J is TRBJ2-7 and V is TRBV18; 8 positions match TRBD1. Losses at the gene ends were 1 base for V and 6 bases for J; bases not matched to a gene: 11. There are 16 residues in the CDR3. Germline CDR1 reads KGHSH; CDR2 reads LQKENI.

The chain recombines TRBV13 with TRBJ2-5; 11 bases line up with TRBD1. V trimming: 4 bases; J trimming: 5 bases; junction bases outside the gene matches: 6. The CDR3 runs to 15 residues. Germline V lookup: CDR1 PRHDT, CDR2 FYEKMQ (reference sequence). Here the CDR3 DNA reads TGTGCCAGCAGCTCTAGGGGACAGGGGGATGAGACCCAGTACTTC. This translates into CASSSRGQGDETQYF.

The chain couples TRBV6-1 to TRBJ2-4; 7 bases align to TRBD1. The V gene end was trimmed by 6 bases and the J gene end by 5 bases; junction bases not matched to a gene: 10. This CDR3 comprises 15 residues. Germline V lookup: CDR1 MNHNS, CDR2 SASEGT. The CDR3 DNA reads as TGTGCCAGCAGGGTGGGACAGTTAAAGCAAAACATTCAGTACTTC. This encodes CASRVGQLKQNIQYF.

The chain has TRBV6-1 and TRBJ2-3; D is possibly TRBD1 (5 bases). Trimming shortened V by 7 bases and J by 11 bases, and 25 bases separated the two germline ends. The CDR3 is 15 residues long. Germline V gene sequence: CDR1 MNHNS, CDR2 SASEGT. The CDR3 DNA follows: TGTGCCAGCATTCAAAGGGCCCAGGCCAGGGTTCTGCAGTATTTT. Translating gives CASIQRAQARVLQYF.

This sequence joins TRBV5-1 and TRBJ2-7; TRBD1 matches at 9 bases. J gave up 3 bases and V 1 base, and 5 bases lay outside the gene matches. Germline CDR1 reads SGHRS; CDR2 reads YFSETQ. CDR3 size: 15 residues. The CDR3 spells CASSLTTGGNYEQYF. For the CDR3, the DNA is TGCGCCAGCAGCTTGACGACAGGGGGTAACTACGAGCAGTACTTC.

This chain connects TRBV23-1 to TRBJ2-1, with D hard to call. TRBV23-1 is marked as an open reading frame, function uncertain. The CDR3 loop spans 14 amino acids. V was pared by 0 bases and J by 2 bases, with 5 bases between. The CDR3 DNA sequence: TGCGCCAGCAGTCAATCACCAGCCTACAATGAGCAGTTCTTC. This codes for CASSQSPAYNEQFF.

The J gene is TRBJ2-1, the V gene TRBV4-1; D not resolved. The V gene's germline CDR1 is MGHRA and CDR2 YSYEKL. Trimming took 4 bases from V and 0 from J, leaving 13 bases between them. The CDR3 is 16 residues long. CDR3 nucleotide sequence: TGCGCCAGCAGCCTCGGTCGGTCGAGCTCCTACAATGAGCAGTTCTTC. Its translation: CASSLGRSSSYNEQFF.

V and J are TRBV4-3 and TRBJ2-3; a weak D match, TRBD2 (5 bases). V was trimmed by 2 bases and J by 0 bases, leaving 18 bases between them. Germline values: CDR1 LGHNA, CDR2 YSLEER. CDR3 length: 18 amino acids. CDR3 amino acids: CASSQKTVTGGSTDTQYF. The CDR3 DNA is TGCGCCAGCAGCCAAAAAACCGTGACTGGCGGGAGCACAGATACGCAGTATTTT.

The chain recombines TRBV7-9 with TRBJ2-7, with TRBD1 matching over 8 bases. This CDR3 spans 14 amino acids. Unmatched junction bases numbered 5, after V lost 5 bases and J lost 2 bases. In germline, CDR1 is SEHNR, CDR2 FQNEAQ (reference sequence). The CDR3 coding sequence is TGTGCCAGCAGCACCTGGACAGGGCCCTACGAGCAGTACTTC. Protein product: CASSTWTGPYEQYF. Looking up the rest from reference TRBV7-9 and TRBJ2-7 gives the full variable domain: DTGVSQNPRHKITKRGQNVTFRCDPISEHNRLYWYRQTLGQGPEFLTYFQNEAQLEKSRLLSDRFSAERPKGSFSTLEIQRTEQGDSAMYLCASSTWTGPYEQYFGPGTRLTVT.

The J gene is TRBJ2-3, the V gene TRBV9; perhaps TRBD1 as D (7 bases). The length of the CDR3 is 15 residues. Germline V gene lookup returns CDR1 SGDLS and CDR2 YYNGEE. The ends were cut back, 3 bases at V and 4 bases at J, with 15 bases in the middle. CDR3 residues: CASSEGAGQADTQYF. CDR3 DNA sequence: TGTGCCAGCAGCGAGGGGGCGGGGCAGGCAGATACGCAGTATTTT.

The rearrangement joins TRBV28 to TRBJ1-4; D remains ambiguous. The ends were cut back, 7 bases at V and 6 bases at J, with 15 bases in the middle. This CDR3 spans 14 amino acids. CDR1 is MDHEN and CDR2 is SYDVKM in the germline V gene. The CDR3 sequence: CASTGGGWDEKLFF. The DNA for the CDR3 is TGTGCCAGCACCGGTGGAGGGTGGGATGAAAAACTGTTTTTT.

V gene TRBV10-3 combines with J gene TRBJ1-3, with D hard to call. In germline, CDR1 is ENHRY, CDR2 SYGVKD. The CDR3 has 14 residues. Trimming pared 6 bases from V and 0 bases from J, leaving 9 bases between. CDR3 loop: CAIRPGDSGNTIYF. CDR3 DNA sequence: TGTGCCATCAGACCCGGGGACTCTGGAAACACCATATATTTT.

This clone showed up just a few times. The rearrangement uses TRBV7-2 and TRBJ2-7, with D possibly TRBD2 on 6 matching bases. The CDR3 extends over 15 amino acids. Germline V gene lookup returns CDR1 SGHTA and CDR2 FQGNSA. V lost 1 base and J 4 bases, leaving 14 bases between the germline ends. The chain's CDR3 is CASSLVGGDPYEQYF. In DNA form, the CDR3 reads TGTGCCAGCAGCTTAGTAGGCGGGGACCCTTACGAGCAGTACTTC.

V usage is TRBV7-2 and J usage is TRBJ2-2; D perhaps matches TRBD2 (7 bases). The ends were cut back, 5 bases at V and 6 bases at J, with 16 bases in the middle. Looked up from germline, CDR1 is SGHTA and CDR2 is FQGNSA. This CDR3 region has 15 residues. The CDR3 loop is CASSPEGGGAGELFF. CDR3 sequence (DNA): TGTGCCAGCAGCCCTGAAGGGGGGGGCGCCGGGGAGCTGTTTTTT.

V is TRBV5-1 and J is TRBJ2-7; 7 bases line up with TRBD2. CDR1 and CDR2 from the germline V gene are SGHRS and YFSETQ. Trimming took 4 bases from V and 7 from J; bases not matched to a gene: 11. The CDR3 contains 14 residues. This CDR3 is CASSGGVGTGEQYF. Written as DNA, the CDR3 is TGCGCCAGCAGCGGGGGGGTTGGGACTGGAGAGCAGTACTTC.

The chain carries TRBV13 and TRBJ2-6; possibly TRBD1 for D (6 bases). Germline V gene data show CDR1 as PRHDT and CDR2 as FYEKMQ (reference sequence). V was pared by 5 bases and J by 3 bases, with 17 bases between. The CDR3 covers 17 residues. The CDR3 nucleotides read TGTGCCAGCAGCCTGAACCCGACAGGCCTTGGGGCCAACGTCCTGACTTTC. Its translation: CASSLNPTGLGANVLTF.

This clone was seen just once. The chain couples TRBV2 to TRBJ2-7, with 7 bases fitting TRBD2. The length of the CDR3 is 13 residues. Germline CDR1 and CDR2: SNHLY and FYNNEI. With V trimmed by 8 bases and J by 3 bases, 7 bases remained unmatched. The CDR3 DNA is TGTGCCAGCTTGCTAGCGGAGCTCTACGAGCAGTACTTC. Translation: CASLLAELYEQYF. The full variable domain, its missing parts supplied by reference TRBV2 and TRBJ2-7, is EPEVTQTPSHQVTQMGQEVILRCVPISNHLYFYWYRQILGQKVEFLVSFYNNEISEKSEIFDDQFSVERPDGSNFTLKIRSTKLEDSAMYFCASLLAELYEQYFGPGTRLTVT.